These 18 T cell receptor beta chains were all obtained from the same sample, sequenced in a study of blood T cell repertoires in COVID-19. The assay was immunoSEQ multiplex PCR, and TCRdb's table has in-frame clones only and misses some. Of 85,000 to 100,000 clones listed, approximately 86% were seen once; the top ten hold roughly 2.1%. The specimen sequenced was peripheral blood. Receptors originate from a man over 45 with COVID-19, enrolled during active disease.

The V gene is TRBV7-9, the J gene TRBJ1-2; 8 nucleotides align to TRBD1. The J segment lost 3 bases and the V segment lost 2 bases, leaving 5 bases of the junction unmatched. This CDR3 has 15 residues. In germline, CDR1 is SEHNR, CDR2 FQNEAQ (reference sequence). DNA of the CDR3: TGTGCCAGCAGCTTATCCCAGGGGGCCGACTATGGCTACACCTTC. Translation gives CASSLSQGADYGYTF.

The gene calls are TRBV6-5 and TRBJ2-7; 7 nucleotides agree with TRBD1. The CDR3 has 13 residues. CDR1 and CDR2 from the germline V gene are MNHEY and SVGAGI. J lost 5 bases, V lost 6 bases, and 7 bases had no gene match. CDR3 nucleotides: TGTGCCAGCAGGCAGTATACAGGGGACGAGCAGTACTTC. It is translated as CASRQYTGDEQYF.

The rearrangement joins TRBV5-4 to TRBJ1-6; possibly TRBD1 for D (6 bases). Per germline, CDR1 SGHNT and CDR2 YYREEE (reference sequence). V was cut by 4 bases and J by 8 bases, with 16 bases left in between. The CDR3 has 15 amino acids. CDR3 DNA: TGTGCCAGCAGCCCGACAGGAACGGATGATTCACCCCTCCACTTT. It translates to CASSPTGTDDSPLHF.

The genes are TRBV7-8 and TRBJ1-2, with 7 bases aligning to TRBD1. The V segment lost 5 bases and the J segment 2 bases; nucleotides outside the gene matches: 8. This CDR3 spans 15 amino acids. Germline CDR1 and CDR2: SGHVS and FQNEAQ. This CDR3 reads CASSAPGQRNYGYTF. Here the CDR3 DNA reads TGTGCCAGCAGCGCGCCGGGACAGAGAAACTATGGCTACACCTTC.

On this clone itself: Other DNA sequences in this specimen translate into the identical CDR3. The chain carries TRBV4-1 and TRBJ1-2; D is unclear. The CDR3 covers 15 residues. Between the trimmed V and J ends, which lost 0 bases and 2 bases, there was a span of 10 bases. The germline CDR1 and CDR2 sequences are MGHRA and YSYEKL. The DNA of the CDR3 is TGCGCCAGCAGCCAAGAAGCCAGGAGGAACTATGGCTACACCTTC. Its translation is CASSQEARRNYGYTF.

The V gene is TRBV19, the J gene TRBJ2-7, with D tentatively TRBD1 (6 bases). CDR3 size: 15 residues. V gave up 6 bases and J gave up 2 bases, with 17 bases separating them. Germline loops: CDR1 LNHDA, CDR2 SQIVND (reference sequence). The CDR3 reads CASSHRDTKTYEQYF. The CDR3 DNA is TGTGCCAGTAGCCACCGGGACACCAAAACCTACGAGCAGTACTTC.

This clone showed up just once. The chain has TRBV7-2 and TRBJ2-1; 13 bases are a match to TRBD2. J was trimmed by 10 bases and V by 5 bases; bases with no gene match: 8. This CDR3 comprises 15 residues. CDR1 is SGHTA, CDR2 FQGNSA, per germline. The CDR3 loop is CASSRGLAGAREQFF. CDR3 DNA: TGTGCCAGCAGCCGTGGACTAGCGGGGGCGAGGGAGCAGTTCTTC.

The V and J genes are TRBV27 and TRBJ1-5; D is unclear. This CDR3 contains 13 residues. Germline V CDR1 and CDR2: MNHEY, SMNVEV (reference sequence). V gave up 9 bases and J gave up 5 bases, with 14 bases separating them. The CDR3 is CARIPQDHQPQHF. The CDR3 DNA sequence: TGTGCCAGGATACCCCAGGATCATCAGCCCCAGCATTTT.

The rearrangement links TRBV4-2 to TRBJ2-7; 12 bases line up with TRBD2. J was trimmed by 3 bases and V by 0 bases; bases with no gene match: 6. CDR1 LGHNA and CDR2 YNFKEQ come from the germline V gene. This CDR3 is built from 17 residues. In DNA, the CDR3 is TGTGCCAGCAGCCAAGATCGACTAGCGGGGGACCACTACGAGCAGTACTTC. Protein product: CASSQDRLAGDHYEQYF.

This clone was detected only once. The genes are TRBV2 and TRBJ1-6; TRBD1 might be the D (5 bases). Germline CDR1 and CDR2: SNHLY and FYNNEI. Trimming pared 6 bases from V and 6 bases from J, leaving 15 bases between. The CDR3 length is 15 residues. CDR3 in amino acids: CASSISGIGNSPLHF. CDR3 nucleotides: TGTGCCAGCAGCATTTCAGGGATCGGTAATTCACCCCTCCACTTT.

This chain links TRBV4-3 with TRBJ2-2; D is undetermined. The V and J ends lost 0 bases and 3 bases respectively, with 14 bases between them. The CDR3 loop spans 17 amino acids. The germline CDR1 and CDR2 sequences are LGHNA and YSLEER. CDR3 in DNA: TGCGCCAGCAGCCAAGATGCCCGGTCGACTGACACCGGGGAGCTGTTTTTT. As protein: CASSQDARSTDTGELFF.

The CDR3 region has the DNA TGTGCCAGCAGTACACCCGGGTCGCTTCATGGCTACACCTTC. This encodes CASSTPGSLHGYTF. V gene TRBV6-5 combines with J gene TRBJ1-2; D remains ambiguous. V lost 5 bases and J 6 bases, leaving 16 bases between the germline ends. CDR1 is MNHEY, CDR2 SVGAGI, per germline. The length of the CDR3 is 14 residues.

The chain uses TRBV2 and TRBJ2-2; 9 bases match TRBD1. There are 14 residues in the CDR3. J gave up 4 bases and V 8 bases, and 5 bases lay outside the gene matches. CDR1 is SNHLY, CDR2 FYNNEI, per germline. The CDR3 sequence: CASSRDRATGELFF. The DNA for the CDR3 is TGTGCCAGCTCTAGGGACAGGGCCACCGGGGAGCTGTTTTTT.

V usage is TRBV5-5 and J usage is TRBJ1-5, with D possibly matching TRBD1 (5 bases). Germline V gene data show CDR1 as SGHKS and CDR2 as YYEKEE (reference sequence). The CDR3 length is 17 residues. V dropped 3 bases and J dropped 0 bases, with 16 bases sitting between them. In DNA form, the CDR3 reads TGTGCCAGCAGCTGGGGGTCGGGGGTTTATAGCAATCAGCCCCAGCATTTT. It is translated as CASSWGSGVYSNQPQHF.

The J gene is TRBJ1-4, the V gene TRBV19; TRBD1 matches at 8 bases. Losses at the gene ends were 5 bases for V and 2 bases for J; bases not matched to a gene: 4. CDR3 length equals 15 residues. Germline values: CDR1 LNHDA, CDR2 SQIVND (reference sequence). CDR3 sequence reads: CASSSRDRTNEKLFF. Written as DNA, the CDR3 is TGTGCCAGTAGTTCCAGGGACAGGACTAATGAAAAACTGTTTTTT.

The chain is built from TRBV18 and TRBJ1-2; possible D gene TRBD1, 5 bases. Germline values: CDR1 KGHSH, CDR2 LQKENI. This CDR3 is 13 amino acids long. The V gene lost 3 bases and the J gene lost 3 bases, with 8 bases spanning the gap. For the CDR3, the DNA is TGTGCCAGCTCACCGGACAAGTACTATGGCTACACCTTC. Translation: CASSPDKYYGYTF.

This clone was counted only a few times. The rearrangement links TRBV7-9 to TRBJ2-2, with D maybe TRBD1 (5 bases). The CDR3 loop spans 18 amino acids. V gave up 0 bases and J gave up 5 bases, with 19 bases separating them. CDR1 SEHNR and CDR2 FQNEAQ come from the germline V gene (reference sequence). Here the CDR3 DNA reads TGTGCCAGCAGCTTAGCCCCTCGCAGGGCCGATTTTACCGGGGAGCTGTTTTTT. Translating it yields CASSLAPRRADFTGELFF.

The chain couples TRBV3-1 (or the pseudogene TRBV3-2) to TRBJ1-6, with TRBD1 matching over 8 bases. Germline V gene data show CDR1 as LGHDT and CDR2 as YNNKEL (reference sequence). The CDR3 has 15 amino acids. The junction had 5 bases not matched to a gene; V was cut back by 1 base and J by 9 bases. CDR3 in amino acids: CASSQVWTGTSPLHF. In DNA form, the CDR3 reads TGTGCCAGCAGCCAAGTCTGGACAGGGACTTCACCCCTCCACTTT.